The 14 T cell receptor beta chains given below trace back to one sample, sequenced in a study of blood T cell repertoires in COVID-19. Profiled with immunoSEQ multiplex PCR; TCRdb holds only in-frame clones, not every one. Of 180,000 or so clones in the sample, 75% to 90% were seen once. Sequences were obtained from peripheral blood. Receptors were obtained from an older woman with acute or convalescent COVID-19.

The V and J genes are TRBV3-1 (or the pseudogene TRBV3-2) and TRBJ1-5, with D tentatively TRBD1 (5 bases). The germline gives CDR1 LGHDT, CDR2 YNNKEL (reference sequence). The CDR3 is made up of 14 amino acids. The V end was cut by 3 bases, the J end by 5 bases, with 11 bases between. In DNA form, the CDR3 reads TGTGCCAGCAGCCAGGGAGGGGCGGATCAGCCCCAGCATTTT. Its protein is CASSQGGADQPQHF.

This chain uses TRBV4-1 with TRBJ1-5; TRBD1 matches 7 bases. The germline CDR1 and CDR2 sequences are MGHRA and YSYEKL. This CDR3 contains 16 residues. The V and J ends lost 4 bases and 1 base, in that order; junction bases with no gene match: 7. CDR3 sequence (DNA): TGCGCCAGCAGCCTCGCAGGGACAGCCAGCAATCAGCCCCAGCATTTT. Its translation: CASSLAGTASNQPQHF.

This clone was observed a few times. The genes are TRBV5-4 and TRBJ2-7, with 9 nucleotides matching TRBD1. V shed 4 bases, J shed 1 base, and the junction held 6 bases outside the gene matches. Germline V gene lookup returns CDR1 SGHNT and CDR2 YYREEE (reference sequence). The CDR3 totals 15 residues. CDR3 in DNA: TGTGCCAGCAGCCCAGGACAGGGGAGATCCTACGAGCAGTACGTC. As protein: CASSPGQGRSYEQYV.

The chain carries TRBV5-1 and TRBJ2-5; D ambiguous. V was clipped by 4 bases and J by 3 bases, with 4 bases between them. In germline, CDR1 is SGHRS, CDR2 YFSETQ. CDR3 length equals 11 residues. The CDR3 nucleotides are TGCGCCAGCAGCACTAAAGAGACCCAGTACTTC. It yields the protein CASSTKETQYF.

The V gene is TRBV5-4, the J gene TRBJ1-2; weak D call: TRBD1 (6 bases). The germline V gene encodes CDR1 SGHNT and CDR2 YYREEE (reference sequence). This CDR3 spans 11 amino acids. Trimming removed 4 bases at V and 14 bases at J, with 15 bases between. The CDR3 protein is CASSAGTSETF. The CDR3 coding sequence is TGTGCCAGCAGCGCCGGGACATCTGAGACCTTC.

The chain is built from TRBV9 and TRBJ2-3, with TRBD2 matching 10 bases. V lost 0 bases to trimming and J lost 0 bases; unmatched junction nucleotides: 7. The CDR3 is made up of 18 amino acids. Germline V gene sequence: CDR1 SGDLS, CDR2 YYNGEE. CDR3 sequence: CASSVAITSGASTDTQYF. The DNA for the CDR3 is TGTGCCAGCAGCGTAGCGATAACTAGCGGGGCGAGCACAGATACGCAGTATTTT.

The J gene is TRBJ2-2, the V gene TRBV12-5, with D unresolved. V was cut by 0 bases and J by 1 base, with 6 bases left in between. The length of the CDR3 is 15 residues. The germline V gene encodes CDR1 LGHNT and CDR2 FRNRAP. Here the CDR3 reads CASGLVHGNTGELFF. The DNA of the CDR3 is TGTGCTAGTGGTTTGGTACATGGGAACACCGGGGAGCTGTTTTTT.

A single count supports this clone. The V gene is TRBV30, the J gene TRBJ1-2; D might be TRBD1 (6 bases). The CDR3 length is 16 residues. The germline gives CDR1 GTSNPN, CDR2 SVGIG (reference sequence). Trimming pared 6 bases from V and 0 bases from J, leaving 20 bases between. The CDR3: CACPSTGFSPNYGYTF. CDR3 DNA: TGTGCCTGCCCCTCGACAGGTTTTAGCCCTAACTATGGCTACACCTTC.

The chain joins TRBV29-1 to TRBJ2-1; 7 bases map to TRBD2. Per germline, CDR1 SQVTM and CDR2 ANQGSEA. The CDR3 consists of 14 residues. The J segment lost 5 bases and the V segment lost 7 bases, leaving 11 bases of the junction unmatched. The CDR3 loop reads CSADSGWVDNEQFF. CDR3 nucleotide sequence: TGCAGCGCCGATAGCGGGTGGGTTGACAATGAGCAGTTCTTC.

This chain uses TRBV9 with TRBJ2-3, with 11 nucleotides matching TRBD2. Germline CDR1 SGDLS, CDR2 YYNGEE. The CDR3 spans 16 residues. Trimming cost V 4 bases and J 2 bases; bases outside gene matches: 6. The CDR3 loop reads CASSYGLAGVTDTQYF. CDR3 coding DNA: TGTGCCAGCAGCTATGGACTAGCGGGTGTCACAGATACGCAGTATTTT. Full variable domain (outside the CDR3, taken from reference TRBV9 and TRBJ2-3): DSGVTQTPKHLITATGQRVTLRCSPRSGDLSVYWYQQSLDQGLQFLIQYYNGEERAKGNILERFSAQQFPDLHSELNLSSLELGDSALYFCASSYGLAGVTDTQYFGPGTRLTVL.

This clone was counted between two and nine times. CDR3 DNA sequence: TGTGCCAGCAGTGCCGGACTAGCCACAGATACGCAGTATTTT. Translated: CASSAGLATDTQYF. This rearrangement joins TRBV2 to TRBJ2-3; 8 bases fit TRBD2. The CDR3 has 14 amino acids. The J segment lost 2 bases and the V segment lost 4 bases, leaving 2 bases of the junction unmatched. CDR1 and CDR2 (germline): SNHLY, FYNNEI.

The chain links TRBV7-2 to TRBJ2-1; D might be TRBD2 (6 bases). The CDR3 extends over 14 amino acids. Germline CDR1 SGHTA, CDR2 FQGNSA. With 8 bases removed from V and 7 bases from J, the gap between germline ends came to 18 bases. Here the CDR3 DNA reads TGTGCCAGCGAGGCCGGGAGCCCCCCTAATGAGCAGTTCTTC. Translated: CASEAGSPPNEQFF.

The chain combines TRBV6-5 with TRBJ1-1, with TRBD1 matching over 7 bases. The V gene's germline CDR1 is MNHEY and CDR2 SVGAGI. Trimming removed 9 bases from V and 4 bases from J; junction bases left unmatched: 8. This CDR3 comprises 13 residues. This CDR3 reads CASRGQLSTEAFF. For the CDR3, the DNA is TGTGCCAGTAGGGGACAGTTGAGCACTGAAGCTTTCTTT.

The chain couples TRBV7-8 to TRBJ2-4, with D unresolved. Per the germline V gene, CDR1 is SGHVS and CDR2 is FQNEAQ. The CDR3 length is 18 residues. Trimming cost V 1 base and J 0 bases, with 16 bases left between them. CDR3 residues: CASSLGLLASLAKNIQYF. CDR3 DNA sequence: TGTGCCAGCAGCTTAGGTTTACTTGCCTCCTTAGCCAAAAACATTCAGTACTTC. The full variable domain, in which reference TRBV7-8 and TRBJ2-4 provide the parts outside the CDR3, is GAGVSQSPRYKVAKRGQDVALRCDPISGHVSLFWYQQALGQGPEFLTYFQNEAQLDKSGLPSDRFFAERPEGSVSTLKIQRTQQEDSAVYLCASSLGLLASLAKNIQYFGAGTRLSVL.